This is a list of T cell receptor beta chains from one sample in a study of cytomegalovirus exposure and HLA in healthy donors. Some clones are missing from TCRdb's copy, which holds only in-frame ones; the method was immunoSEQ multiplex PCR. The repertoire consists of around 160,000 clones, with 80% to 85% occurring once and the leading ten covering over 4%. The sequencing input was PBMCs. These receptors were obtained from a man in his fifties in good health and CMV-seropositive. Each CDR3 is given with its conserved first and last residue. A D gene is named only where the DNA matches it firmly. Expanded clones get a size class; other rows say once, few or many, or leave the size out.

CASSWTGFGELFF	TGTGCCAGCAGCTGGACGGGGTTCGGGGAGCTGTTTTTT	-	TRBV5-6	TRBJ2-2	few
CASSPNTGGFSGNTIYF	TGTGCCAGCAGTCCTAATACAGGGGGTTTTTCTGGAAACACCATATATTTT	TRBD1	TRBV27	TRBJ1-3	-
CASSFSSGVSYEQYF	TGTGCCAGCAGTTTCTCTAGCGGGGTATCCTACGAGCAGTACTTC	TRBD2	TRBV6-5	TRBJ2-7	-
CASSHGTGHSYEQYF	TGTGCCAGCAGCCATGGGACAGGTCACTCCTACGAGCAGTACTTC	TRBD1	TRBV11-3	TRBJ2-7	-
CASGPSTRVGETQYF	TGTGCCAGCGGTCCTTCTACACGGGTAGGAGAGACCCAGTACTTC	-	TRBV5-8	TRBJ2-5	once
CASGTGGAVGETQYF	TGTGCTAGTGGAACCGGGGGGGCTGTGGGAGAGACCCAGTACTTC	TRBD2	TRBV12-5	TRBJ2-5	-
CASSSGPRTEAFF	TGTGCCAGCAGCTCCGGTCCGCGCACTGAAGCTTTCTTT	-	TRBV7-3	TRBJ1-1	once
CATSSQVNTEAFF	TGTGCCACCAGCAGCCAGGTAAACACTGAAGCTTTCTTT	-	TRBV15	TRBJ1-1	once
CASSLSLQTKSSYNEQFF	TGTGCCAGCAGCTTGTCCCTCCAGACAAAAAGCTCCTACAATGAGCAGTTCTTC	-	TRBV5-4	TRBJ2-1	-
CASRIGTGGSNQPQHF	TGTGCCAGCAGGATTGGGACAGGGGGGAGCAATCAGCCCCAGCATTTT	TRBD1	TRBV27	TRBJ1-5	-
CASRATRLSYEQYF	TGTGCCAGCAGGGCCACTAGGCTTTCCTACGAGCAGTACTTC	-	TRBV7-2	TRBJ2-7	-
CASSLLRQGYEQYF	TGTGCCAGCAGCTTATTGAGACAGGGCTACGAGCAGTACTTC	TRBD1	TRBV7-9	TRBJ2-7	-
CASRPYGGSTDTQYF	TGTGCCAGCAGACCTTATGGTGGGAGTACAGATACGCAGTATTTT	-	TRBV27	TRBJ2-3	once
CSSSEGDTRF	TGTTCCAGCAGCGAGGGGGACACTCGATTC	-	TRBV7-9	TRBJ1-2	-
CASSFRGYEQYF	TGTGCCAGCAGCTTCCGGGGTTACGAGCAGTACTTC	-	TRBV5-4	TRBJ2-7	-
CASSQQTRAQETQYF	TGTGCCAGCAGCCAACAAACTAGAGCCCAAGAGACCCAGTACTTC	-	TRBV4-2	TRBJ2-5	-
CASNHPTSSYNEQFF	TGTGCCAGCAATCATCCGACTAGCTCCTACAATGAGCAGTTCTTC	-	TRBV5-4	TRBJ2-1	-
CASSTGQDHHNEQFF	TGTGCCAGCAGCACGGGACAGGACCACCACAATGAGCAGTTCTTC	TRBD1	TRBV7-6	TRBJ2-1	-
CASSPRDRGPEKLFF	TGTGCCAGCTCACCGCGGGACAGGGGCCCTGAAAAACTGTTTTTT	TRBD1	TRBV18	TRBJ1-4	-
CASSLSGNGGELFF	TGTGCCAGCAGCCTTTCAGGAAATGGCGGGGAGCTGTTTTTT	-	TRBV14	TRBJ2-2	once
CASSSRGGARGYTF	TGTGCCAGCAGTTCTAGGGGGGGGGCGCGTGGCTACACCTTC	-	TRBV27	TRBJ1-2	once
CASSLTVTPSSYNEQFF	TGTGCCAGCAGCTTAACGGTCACACCTAGCTCCTACAATGAGCAGTTCTTC	-	TRBV7-3	TRBJ2-1	-
CASRDSYYGYTF	TGTGCCTCCCGGGACAGCTACTATGGCTACACCTTC	TRBD1	TRBV19	TRBJ1-2	-
CAWSVREPGELFF	TGTGCCTGGAGTGTACGGGAGCCCGGGGAGCTGTTTTTT	-	TRBV30	TRBJ2-2	-
CASNVRGRGDTEAFF	TGTGCCAGCAATGTGAGGGGGCGGGGTGACACTGAAGCTTTCTTT	TRBD1	TRBV2	TRBJ1-1	-
CASSPGTGDGYGYTF	TGTGCCAGCAGCCCCGGGACAGGGGATGGGTATGGCTACACCTTC	TRBD1	TRBV9	TRBJ1-2	-
CASSSGQGYEQYF	TGTGCCAGTAGTAGCGGACAGGGCTACGAGCAGTACTTC	TRBD1	TRBV19	TRBJ2-7	-
CASSQQWTGDHTEAFF	TGCGCCAGCAGCCAACAGTGGACAGGGGACCACACTGAAGCTTTCTTT	TRBD1	TRBV4-3	TRBJ1-1	-
CASSRGQGPTYEQYF	TGTGCCAGTAGTAGAGGACAGGGGCCCACCTACGAGCAGTACTTC	TRBD1	TRBV19	TRBJ2-7	-
CASSGDRGSYEQYF	TGTGCCAGTAGTGGGGACAGGGGTTCCTACGAGCAGTACTTC	TRBD1	TRBV19	TRBJ2-7	once
CASSEKVENNSYEQYF	TGTGCCAGCAGTGAGAAAGTAGAAAATAACTCCTACGAGCAGTACTTC	-	TRBV2	TRBJ2-7	-
CASSEGTGGEYGYTF	TGTGCCAGCAGTGAAGGGACAGGGGGCGAATATGGCTACACCTTC	TRBD1	TRBV2	TRBJ1-2	-
CASSLGAKSQETQYF	TGTGCCAGCAGCTTAGGGGCCAAGAGCCAAGAGACCCAGTACTTC	-	TRBV11-3	TRBJ2-5	-
CASSDGGKGGGVSEKLFF	TGTGCCAGCAGTGATGGAGGAAAGGGAGGTGGGGTGAGCGAAAAACTGTTTTTT	-	TRBV2	TRBJ1-4	-
CASSPLALGANQPQHF	TGTGCCAGCTCACCACTAGCCCTGGGGGCTAATCAGCCCCAGCATTTT	-	TRBV18	TRBJ1-5	-
CASSIGLAGYNEQFF	TGCGCCAGCAGCATAGGACTAGCGGGATACAATGAGCAGTTCTTC	TRBD2	TRBV5-1	TRBJ2-1	-
CASRRTGVSSPLHF	TGTGCCAGCAGGAGGACAGGGGTCTCTTCACCCCTCCACTTT	TRBD1	TRBV6-5	TRBJ1-6	once
CASSYLETQYF	TGTGCCAGCAGTTACCTGGAGACCCAGTACTTC	-	TRBV6-5	TRBJ2-5	-
CASSPRAASGGADTQYF	TGTGCCAGCAGCCCAAGGGCCGCTAGCGGGGGGGCAGATACGCAGTATTTT	TRBD2	TRBV7-3	TRBJ2-3	-
CSVEGTRHSSYNEQFF	TGCAGCGTTGAGGGGACACGCCATAGCTCCTACAATGAGCAGTTCTTC	-	TRBV29-1	TRBJ2-1	-
CASLLVAQGEQYF	TGTGCCAGCCTACTTGTAGCGCAGGGGGAGCAGTACTTC	-	TRBV2	TRBJ2-7	-
CASSRIPPAGAPYEQYF	TGCGCCAGCAGCCGTATACCACCGGCGGGGGCCCCCTACGAGCAGTACTTC	-	TRBV4-1	TRBJ2-7	few
CASSLGLSGRGANYGYTF	TGTGCCAGCAGCTTGGGCCTTTCGGGGAGGGGAGCTAACTATGGCTACACCTTC	-	TRBV5-6	TRBJ1-2	-
CASSLTPSYEQYF	TGCGCCAGCAGCTTGACTCCCTCCTACGAGCAGTACTTC	-	TRBV5-1	TRBJ2-7	-
CATSSSGELFF	TGTGCCACCAGCAGTTCTGGGGAGCTGTTTTTT	-	TRBV15	TRBJ2-2	-
CARGLQGAGSPLHF	TGTGCCAGGGGCTTACAGGGGGCTGGTTCACCCCTCCACTTT	TRBD1	TRBV2	TRBJ1-6	-